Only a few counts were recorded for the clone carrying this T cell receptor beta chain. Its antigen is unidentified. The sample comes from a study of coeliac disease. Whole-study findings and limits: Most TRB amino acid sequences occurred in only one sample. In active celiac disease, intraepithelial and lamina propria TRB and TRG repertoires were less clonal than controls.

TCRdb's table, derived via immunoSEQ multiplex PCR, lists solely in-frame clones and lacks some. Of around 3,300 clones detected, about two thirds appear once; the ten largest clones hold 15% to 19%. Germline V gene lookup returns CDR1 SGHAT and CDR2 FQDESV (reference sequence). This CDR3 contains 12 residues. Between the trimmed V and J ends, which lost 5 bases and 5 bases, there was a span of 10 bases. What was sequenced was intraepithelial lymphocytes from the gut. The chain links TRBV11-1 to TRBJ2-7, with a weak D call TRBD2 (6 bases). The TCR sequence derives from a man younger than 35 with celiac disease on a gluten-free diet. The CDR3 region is CASSPGSHEQYF. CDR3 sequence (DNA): TGTGCCAGCAGCCCCGGGAGCCACGAGCAGTACTTC.